Described below is a single TCR beta chain sequence and its context. Its antigen is as yet unknown. The data stem from a study of regulatory T cells in long-lasting Graves disease. For the study at large: The criterion for persistent Graves' disease was over 5 years of antithyroid drugs with positive TSH receptor antibodies.

Construction of the TCR beta libraries employed iRepertoire HTBI primers in conjunction with Arm-PCR of CDR3 regions. Each CDR3 protein gets one entry after TCRdb re-called the multiplex PCR reads with MiXCR. The data show roughly 360,000 distinct CDR3 sequences, with roughly 25% seen just once and roughly a quarter held by the top ten. The CDR3 is 15 residues long. Germline trimming cut 3 bases from V and 4 bases from J; bases unmatched to any gene: 6. Per germline, CDR1 SQVTM and CDR2 ANQGSEA. The time point here: persistent/refractory GD, antithyroid drugs over 5 years with positive TRAb. RNA extracted from PBMCs served as the sequencing template. Study conclusions and caveats: Preferential use of TRBV28, TRBJ1-2 and TRBJ2-5 was seen in persistent disease. Persistent Graves' patients had lower TCR diversity than newly diagnosed ones.

This TCR derives from a woman aged 35 to 49 with Graves disease. The specimen was peripheral blood mononuclear cells (PBMCs), collected when the disease was refractory, from a patient treated with antithyroid drugs. The chain combines TRBV29-1 with TRBJ2-3, with TRBD2 matching over 11 bases. The CDR3 nucleotides are TGCAGCGTTGAGTCCCTAGCGGGAGGATCAGATACGCAGTATTTT. Translated, it gives CSVESLAGGSDTQYF.